Listed here is a single TCR beta chain. Its cognate antigen is unknown. This sample was included in a study of blood T cells in healthy people across ages. Findings and caveats of the study: It was the long-lived donors that had more naive CD4+ cells and higher diversity than aged donors.

The CDR3 totals 14 residues. Germline assignment: CDR1 DFQATT and CDR2 SNEGSKA (reference sequence). V was shortened by 1 base and J by 4 bases, with 13 bases between the two germline ends. Next came a second PCR, run for about 7 to 11 cycles, which used a sample-barcoded 5' primer along with a J-beta primer mix. TCRdb analysed the 5' RACE reads with MiXCR anew, one entry per CDR3 protein. The sample has just under 900,000 distinct CDR3 sequences; 25% to 35% are singletons. This TCR was sampled from a woman older than 75 in good health. The V gene is TRBV20-1, the J gene TRBJ1-2, with D unresolved. Sequenced sample: blood. The CDR3 region is CSARVSPLSYGYTF. DNA of the CDR3: TGCAGTGCTAGAGTCTCCCCGCTTAGCTATGGCTACACCTTC.